A selection of T cell receptor beta chains follows, all from one sample in a study of T cell repertoires in cytomegalovirus infection. The antigens of these receptors remain unknown. TCRdb called the reads again in MiXCR, with one record for every CDR3 protein. The table has a few hundred thousand distinct CDR3 sequences, roughly 43% seen once. This material consisted of cultured PBMCs, taken from culture after CMV antigen stimulation. The receptors come from a human donor in good health (CMV status not recorded). Some clones in this sample may be carry-over from other donors' samples. Each CDR3 is given with its conserved first and last residue. D genes are given only for firm matches. A row's size may be missing; if present it is once, few, many or a size class.

v_call: TRBV27; d_call: .; clone_size: .; j_call: TRBJ2-1; cdr3_nt: TGTGCCAGCAGTTTCACCTCAGGAGAGCAGTTCTTC; cdr3_aa: CASSFTSGEQFF
v_call: TRBV25-1; d_call: .; clone_size: .; j_call: TRBJ2-5; cdr3_nt: TGTGCCAGCAGGACTGGGGCAGCGGAGACCCAGTACTTC; cdr3_aa: CASRTGAAETQYF
v_call: TRBV6-6; d_call: TRBD2; clone_size: .; j_call: TRBJ2-7; cdr3_nt: TGTGCCAGCATCTGGACTAGCGGACCCTACGAGCAGTACTTC; cdr3_aa: CASIWTSGPYEQYF
v_call: TRBV4-2; d_call: TRBD2; clone_size: .; j_call: TRBJ2-1; cdr3_nt: TGTGCCAGCAGCCAAGAGCCGGGACTAGCGGGGCCTTACATGGATGAGCAGTTCTTC; cdr3_aa: CASSQEPGLAGPYMDEQFF
v_call: TRBV11-2; d_call: .; clone_size: .; j_call: TRBJ2-4; cdr3_nt: TGTGCCAGCAGCCATTTAGCGGACAGGAAAAACATTCAGTACTTC; cdr3_aa: CASSHLADRKNIQYF
v_call: TRBV28; d_call: .; clone_size: once; j_call: TRBJ2-3; cdr3_nt: TGTGCCAGCAGTCAAACAGGGTTGAAAGGAGATACGCAGTATTTT; cdr3_aa: CASSQTGLKGDTQYF
v_call: TRBV7-2; d_call: .; clone_size: many; j_call: TRBJ2-5; cdr3_nt: TGTGCCAGCAGGCGGATGCAAGAGACCCAGTACTTC; cdr3_aa: CASRRMQETQYF
v_call: TRBV7-2; d_call: TRBD1; clone_size: many; j_call: TRBJ1-6; cdr3_nt: TGTGCCAGCAGCTCCCGAGCAGGGGGAAATTATAATTCACCCCTCCACTTT; cdr3_aa: CASSSRAGGNYNSPLHF
v_call: TRBV5-6; d_call: .; clone_size: few; j_call: TRBJ1-1; cdr3_nt: TGTGCCAGCAGCTTGGACCGTGGAGGATCTGAAGCTTTCTTT; cdr3_aa: CASSLDRGGSEAFF
v_call: TRBV20-1; d_call: TRBD2; clone_size: .; j_call: TRBJ2-1; cdr3_nt: TGCAGTGCTAGAGATCAAACGGGAGGCGATAATGAGCAGTTCTTC; cdr3_aa: CSARDQTGGDNEQFF
v_call: TRBV2; d_call: .; clone_size: .; j_call: TRBJ1-2; cdr3_nt: TGTGCCAGCAGTGACCCGACTAGGGGAGGGGGCTACACCTTC; cdr3_aa: CASSDPTRGGGYTF
v_call: TRBV7-6; d_call: .; clone_size: few; j_call: TRBJ1-4; cdr3_nt: TGTGCCAGCAGCGGGGCTCCGTCCGAAAAACTGTTTTTT; cdr3_aa: CASSGAPSEKLFF
v_call: TRBV2; d_call: TRBD1; clone_size: .; j_call: TRBJ2-7; cdr3_nt: TGTGCCAGCAGTGCGGGACAGGGGTCCTACGAGCAGTACTTC; cdr3_aa: CASSAGQGSYEQYF
v_call: TRBV19; d_call: .; clone_size: few; j_call: TRBJ1-3; cdr3_nt: TGTGCCAGTAGCACCTTTGGGATCTCTGGAAACACCATATATTTT; cdr3_aa: CASSTFGISGNTIYF
v_call: TRBV2; d_call: TRBD1; clone_size: few; j_call: TRBJ1-5; cdr3_nt: TGTGCCAGCAGAGGGACAGTCAATCAGCCCCAGCATTTT; cdr3_aa: CASRGTVNQPQHF
v_call: TRBV12-3/TRBV12-4; d_call: .; clone_size: .; j_call: TRBJ2-3; cdr3_nt: TGTGCCAGCAGTTTGGGGCATGAAACGGATACGCAGTATTTT; cdr3_aa: CASSLGHETDTQYF
v_call: TRBV7-9; d_call: .; clone_size: .; j_call: TRBJ1-5; cdr3_nt: TGTGCCAGCAGCCCCCAGTATAGCAATCAGCCCCAGCATTTT; cdr3_aa: CASSPQYSNQPQHF
v_call: TRBV7-9; d_call: TRBD2; clone_size: .; j_call: TRBJ2-1; cdr3_nt: TGTGCCAGCAGCTTGGAACTAGCGGGAGGGCCGAGTGAGCAGTTCTTC; cdr3_aa: CASSLELAGGPSEQFF
v_call: TRBV4-2; d_call: .; clone_size: .; j_call: TRBJ2-5; cdr3_nt: TGTGCCAGCAGCCAGGAAAGAAGACTGGGCCAAGAGACCCAGTACTTC; cdr3_aa: CASSQERRLGQETQYF
v_call: TRBV7-2; d_call: .; clone_size: few; j_call: TRBJ1-2; cdr3_nt: TGTGCCAGCAGCTTAGACAGTGCGGCGTGGGGCTACACCTTC; cdr3_aa: CASSLDSAAWGYTF
v_call: TRBV4-1; d_call: TRBD1; clone_size: .; j_call: TRBJ2-1; cdr3_nt: TGTGCCAGCAGCCAACCCGACAGGGACTACAATGAGCAGTTCTTC; cdr3_aa: CASSQPDRDYNEQFF
v_call: TRBV18; d_call: .; clone_size: .; j_call: TRBJ1-2; cdr3_nt: TGTGCCAGCTCACCAAGAGGATATGATGGCTACACCTTC; cdr3_aa: CASSPRGYDGYTF